This passage covers 13 T cell receptor beta chains from one sample sequenced in a study of blood T cell repertoires in COVID-19. The method was immunoSEQ multiplex PCR; TCRdb's version includes in-frame clones alone and lacks a portion of them. The sample shows about 270,000 clones, approximately 86% of them seen only once. Sequenced input: peripheral blood. These receptor sequences come from a man in his forties or fifties with active or convalescent COVID-19.

This clone was observed a single time. The chain links TRBV19 to TRBJ2-1, with 9 bases fitting TRBD1. J lost 7 bases, V lost 8 bases, and 18 bases had no gene match. This CDR3 contains 17 residues. Germline lookup yields CDR1 LNHDA and CDR2 SQIVND (reference sequence). In DNA, the CDR3 is TGTGCCAGTGCGGGACAGGGTTATTTAGGTTCTGATAATGAGCAGTTCTTC. Translating it yields CASAGQGYLGSDNEQFF.

J is TRBJ1-2 and V is TRBV6-5; no reliable D call. Per germline, CDR1 MNHEY and CDR2 SVGAGI. The CDR3 contains 14 residues. Trimming removed 8 bases at V and 2 bases at J, with 15 bases between. The CDR3 sequence: CASVKGGLNYGYTF. The DNA of the CDR3 is TGTGCCAGCGTTAAAGGAGGCCTAAACTATGGCTACACCTTC.

The chain employs TRBV2 and TRBJ1-2; TRBD1 agrees at 9 bases. The germline V gene has CDR1 SNHLY and CDR2 FYNNEI. Trimming cost V 1 base and J 3 bases; bases outside gene matches: 3. The CDR3 consists of 15 residues. CDR3 sequence reads: CASSEEQGAYYGYTF. CDR3 in DNA: TGTGCCAGCAGTGAAGAACAGGGGGCCTACTATGGCTACACCTTC.

The chain couples TRBV4-1 to TRBJ1-5, with a possible D match to TRBD1 (5 bases). Trimming removed 2 bases at V and 6 bases at J, with 11 bases between. This CDR3 has 14 residues. Germline CDR1 and CDR2: MGHRA and YSYEKL. The CDR3 nucleotides read TGCGCCAGCAGCCAATCAAGGGGATCTCAGCCCCAGCATTTT. Amino acids: CASSQSRGSQPQHF.

This sequence joins TRBV3-1 (or the pseudogene TRBV3-2) and TRBJ2-5, with a tentative D call TRBD1 (5 bases). This CDR3 has 12 residues. Trimming took 3 bases from V and 9 from J, leaving 11 bases between them. Germline V gene data show CDR1 as LGHDT and CDR2 as YNNKEL (reference sequence). This chain's CDR3 is CASSQLQGAQYF. CDR3 nucleotides: TGTGCCAGCAGCCAGCTCCAGGGTGCCCAGTACTTC.

The J gene is TRBJ2-2, the V gene TRBV5-1; perhaps TRBD2 as D (5 bases). V was shortened by 2 bases and J by 4 bases, with 18 bases between the two germline ends. Germline CDR1 and CDR2: SGHRS and YFSETQ. CDR3 length: 17 amino acids. CDR3 loop: CASSLGGGPSGTGELFF. CDR3 sequence (DNA): TGCGCCAGCAGCTTAGGAGGTGGCCCCTCGGGCACCGGGGAGCTGTTTTTT.

The chain joins TRBV9 to TRBJ2-2; no clear D gene. The length of the CDR3 is 13 residues. Germline values: CDR1 SGDLS, CDR2 YYNGEE. The germline V and J ends were trimmed by 4 bases and 7 bases, with 11 bases remaining between them. CDR3 loop: CASSPLRDGELFF. CDR3 nucleotide sequence: TGTGCCAGCAGCCCCCTCCGAGACGGGGAGCTGTTTTTT. Variable domain in full (rest from reference TRBV9 and TRBJ2-2): DSGVTQTPKHLITATGQRVTLRCSPRSGDLSVYWYQQSLDQGLQFLIQYYNGEERAKGNILERFSAQQFPDLHSELNLSSLELGDSALYFCASSPLRDGELFFGEGSRLTVL.

The rearrangement uses TRBV30 and TRBJ2-7, with TRBD1 as a possible D gene (6 bases). Trimming shortened V by 2 bases and J by 0 bases, and 11 bases separated the two germline ends. CDR3 length: 14 residues. The germline gives CDR1 GTSNPN, CDR2 SVGIG (reference sequence). The DNA for the CDR3 is TGTGCCTGGAGTCGAGGGGGAAGCTCCTACGAGCAGTACTTC. Its protein is CAWSRGGSSYEQYF.

Only a few counts were recorded for this clone. The V and J genes are TRBV24-1 and TRBJ2-3, with D tentatively TRBD2 (5 bases). The CDR3 sequence is 20 residues long. Trimming pared 3 bases from V and 5 bases from J, leaving 29 bases between. Germline V lookup: CDR1 KGHDR, CDR2 SFDVKD. The CDR3 DNA reads TGTGCCACCAGTGATCGGTATGGTCGGGTCGTAAGTCCCCGGGAAGATACGCAGTATTTT. Amino acid sequence: CATSDRYGRVVSPREDTQYF.

The chain joins TRBV5-4 to TRBJ2-7, with D tentatively TRBD1 (6 bases). V dropped 0 bases and J dropped 1 base, with 14 bases sitting between them. Germline values: CDR1 SGHNT, CDR2 YYREEE (reference sequence). This CDR3 has 16 residues. The CDR3 nucleotides read TGTGCCAGCAGCTTGGTAGGCAGGGGAATGTCCTACGAGCAGTACTTC. Translation: CASSLVGRGMSYEQYF. Supplemented by reference TRBV5-4 and TRBJ2-7, the full variable domain reads ETGVTQSPTHLIKTRGQQVTLRCSSQSGHNTVSWYQQALGQGPQFIFQYYREEENGRGNFPPRFSGLQFPNYSSELNVNALELDDSALYLCASSLVGRGMSYEQYFGPGTRLTVT.

J is TRBJ2-3 and V is TRBV5-1, with 11 positions matching TRBD2. CDR1 is SGHRS, CDR2 YFSETQ, per germline. This CDR3 contains 16 residues. The trim removed 4 bases at V and 3 bases at J, leaving 7 bases unmatched. CDR3 sequence (DNA): TGCGCCAGCAGCCCACTAGCGGGAGCGGGAACAGATACGCAGTATTTT. Protein product: CASSPLAGAGTDTQYF.

The V call is TRBV9, the J call TRBJ2-1; 9 bases line up with TRBD2. V dropped 0 bases and J dropped 8; count of bases not matched to a gene: 12. This CDR3 spans 17 amino acids. The V gene's germline CDR1 is SGDLS and CDR2 YYNGEE. The CDR3 is CASSVEPSGTVLDEQFF. The CDR3, as DNA: TGTGCCAGCAGCGTAGAGCCTAGCGGGACCGTCTTGGATGAGCAGTTCTTC.

The sample holds one count of this clone. This chain uses TRBV30 with TRBJ2-1; D unresolved. V gave up 5 bases and J gave up 8 bases, with 19 bases separating them. Germline-derived CDR1 and CDR2 are GTSNPN and SVGIG (reference sequence). The CDR3 sequence is 14 residues long. The CDR3, as DNA: TGTGCCTGGGAGCTTCTGAATCCCGGTCATGAGCAGTTCTTC. Its translation: CAWELLNPGHEQFF.